Below, 10 T cell receptor beta chains from the same sample are listed, as sequenced in a study of cytomegalovirus exposure and HLA in healthy donors. PCR used 60 Vbeta primers and 13 Jbeta primers. Sequencing was performed with immunoSEQ multiplex PCR; in TCRdb, only in-frame clones are kept and a portion is missing. Of tens of thousands of clones listed, around 67% were seen once; the top ten hold 5.5% to 8%. Sequencing used PBMCs. Receptor source: a woman in her forties or fifties in good health and CMV-seropositive.

This chain joins TRBV5-6 and TRBJ2-5; the D is unclear. Deletions cut 4 bases from V and 5 bases from J, with 9 bases between. The CDR3 is 12 amino acids. Germline CDR1 SGHDT, CDR2 YYEEEE. The CDR3 DNA follows: TGTGCCAGCAGCAACTATGCGGAGACCCAGTACTTC. Translating gives CASSNYAETQYF.

In nucleotides, the CDR3 is TGTGCCAGCAGCCGGACTAGCGGGGAGTCCTACGAGCAGTACTTC. It encodes CASSRTSGESYEQYF. The chain employs TRBV11-2 and TRBJ2-7; 12 bases match TRBD2. Per germline, CDR1 SGHAT and CDR2 FQNNGV. Unmatched junction bases numbered 3, after V lost 5 bases and J lost 1 base. The CDR3 has 15 amino acids. Full variable domain (missing parts from reference TRBV11-2 and TRBJ2-7): EAGVAQSPRYKIIEKRQSVAFWCNPISGHATLYWYQQILGQGPKLLIQFQNNGVVDDSQLPKDRFSAERLKGVDSTLKIQPAKLEDSAVYLCASSRTSGESYEQYFGPGTRLTVT.

A note on this clone: Other DNA sequences within the sample encode an identical CDR3. The chain is built from TRBV19 and TRBJ1-5; D perhaps matches TRBD1 (6 bases). This CDR3 has 14 residues. V was clipped by 5 bases and J by 4 bases, with 12 bases between them. Germline V gives CDR1 LNHDA, CDR2 SQIVND (reference sequence). The CDR3 nucleotides are TGTGCCAGTAGTCCTGGACAGAGGAATCAGCCCCAGCATTTT. It translates to CASSPGQRNQPQHF.

The chain joins TRBV10-1 to TRBJ1-1; D may be TRBD1 (5 bases). From germline, CDR1 is WNHNN and CDR2 SYGVQD (reference sequence). V was trimmed by 10 bases and J by 1 base, leaving 13 bases between them. The CDR3 covers 13 residues. CDR3 DNA: TGCGCCACCCGGCAGGGAGGGAACACTGAAGCTTTCTTT. It translates to CATRQGGNTEAFF.

The chain is built from TRBV19 and TRBJ1-2, with 7 bases lining up with TRBD1. The CDR3 extends over 14 amino acids. The germline V gene encodes CDR1 LNHDA and CDR2 SQIVND (reference sequence). After removal of 7 bases from V and 0 bases from J, the junction contained 5 bases not matched to a gene. In DNA, the CDR3 is TGTGCCAGTATGGCCGGGACAGCTAACTATGGCTACACCTTC. It is translated as CASMAGTANYGYTF.

The chain recombines TRBV6-1 with TRBJ1-3; no reliable D call. This CDR3 is 15 amino acids long. Trimming took off 2 bases at V and 7 bases at J, with 15 bases between the two ends. Germline V gene lookup returns CDR1 MNHNS and CDR2 SASEGT. CDR3 coding DNA: TGTGCCAGCAGTGAAAGCGCCCGCGGTGATAACACCATATATTTT. This encodes CASSESARGDNTIYF.

The chain employs TRBV7-3 and TRBJ1-2, with TRBD1 matching 10 bases. With 5 bases clipped from V and 10 bases from J, the junction kept 10 bases outside the gene matches. The CDR3 consists of 14 residues. The germline V gene has CDR1 SGHTA and CDR2 FQGTGA. CDR3 in DNA: TGTGCCAGCAGCCTCGGGACAGGGGATTTCGACTACACCTTC. Its protein product is CASSLGTGDFDYTF.

This chain uses TRBV28 with TRBJ2-5, with 8 nucleotides matching TRBD1. CDR3 length: 15 residues. Trimming cost V 8 bases and J 6 bases; bases outside gene matches: 14. Germline V CDR1 and CDR2: MDHEN, SYDVKM. This chain's CDR3 is CASRAVGQGKKTQYF. Written as DNA, the CDR3 is TGTGCCAGCCGTGCGGTTGGACAGGGTAAAAAGACCCAGTACTTC. Drawing the rest from reference TRBV28 and TRBJ2-5, the complete variable domain is DVKVTQSSRYLVKRTGEKVFLECVQDMDHENMFWYRQDPGLGLRLIYFSYDVKMKEKGDIPEGYSVSREKKERFSLILESASTNQTSMYLCASRAVGQGKKTQYFGPGTRLLVL.

This clone has a handful of counts. The chain recombines TRBV27 with TRBJ1-5; D uncertain. Germline V gene lookup returns CDR1 MNHEY and CDR2 SMNVEV (reference sequence). V lost 1 base, J lost 0 bases, and 4 bases lay in between. CDR3 size: 14 residues. The CDR3 DNA reads TGTGCCAGCAGTTTATTTTATAGCAATCAGCCCCAGCATTTT. It encodes CASSLFYSNQPQHF.

In the case of this clone: At one end, the junction sequence differs from germline, possibly due to a read error. This rearrangement joins TRBV7-9 to TRBJ1-5; D possibly corresponds to TRBD1 (6 bases). In germline, CDR1 is SEHNR, CDR2 FQNEAQ (reference sequence). This CDR3 contains 15 residues. CDR3 amino acids: CASSLAGRGNQPQHF. CDR3 DNA: TGTGCCAGCAGCTTAGCAGGCAGGGGCAACCAGCCCCAGCATTTT. Together with reference TRBV7-9 and TRBJ1-5, the CDR3 gives the full variable domain: DTGVSQNPRHKITKRGQNVTFRCDPISEHNRLYWYRQTLGQGPEFLTYFQNEAQLEKSRLLSDRFSAERPKGSFSTLEIQRTEQGDSAMYLCASSLAGRGNQPQHFGDGTRLSIL.